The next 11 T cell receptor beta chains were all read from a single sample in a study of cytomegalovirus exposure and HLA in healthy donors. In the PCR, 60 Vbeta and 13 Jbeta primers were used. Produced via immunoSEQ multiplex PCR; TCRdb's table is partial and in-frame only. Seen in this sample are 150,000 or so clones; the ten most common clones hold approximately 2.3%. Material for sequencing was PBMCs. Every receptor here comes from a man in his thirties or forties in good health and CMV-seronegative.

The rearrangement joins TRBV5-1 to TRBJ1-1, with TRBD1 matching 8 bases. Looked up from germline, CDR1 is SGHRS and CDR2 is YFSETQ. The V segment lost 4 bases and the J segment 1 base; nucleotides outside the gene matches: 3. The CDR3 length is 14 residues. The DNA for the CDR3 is TGCGCCAGCAGCGAGCAGGGGGCGAACACTGAAGCTTTCTTT. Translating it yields CASSEQGANTEAFF. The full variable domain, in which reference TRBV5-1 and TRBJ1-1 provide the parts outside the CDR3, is KAGVTQTPRYLIKTRGQQVTLSCSPISGHRSVSWYQQTPGQGLQFLFEYFSETQRNKGNFPGRFSGRQFSNSRSEMNVSTLELGDSALYLCASSEQGANTEAFFGQGTRLTVV.

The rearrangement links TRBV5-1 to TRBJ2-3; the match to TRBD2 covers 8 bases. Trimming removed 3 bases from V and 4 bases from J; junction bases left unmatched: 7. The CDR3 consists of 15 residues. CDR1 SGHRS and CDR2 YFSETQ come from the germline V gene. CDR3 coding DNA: TGCGCCAGCAGCTCGACTAGCGTTGGGGCAGATACGCAGTATTTT. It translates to CASSSTSVGADTQYF.

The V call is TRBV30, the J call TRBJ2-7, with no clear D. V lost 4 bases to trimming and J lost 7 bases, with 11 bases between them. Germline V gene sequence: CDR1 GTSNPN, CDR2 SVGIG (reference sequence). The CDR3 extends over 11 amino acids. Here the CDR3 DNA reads TGTGCCTGGAAGGTTGGGCATGAGCAGTACTTC. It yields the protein CAWKVGHEQYF. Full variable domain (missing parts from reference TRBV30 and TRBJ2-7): SQTIHQWPATLVQPVGSPLSLECTVEGTSNPNLYWYRQAAGRGLQLLFYSVGIGQISSEVPQNLSASRPQDRQFILSSKKLLLSDSGFYLCAWKVGHEQYFGPGTRLTVT.

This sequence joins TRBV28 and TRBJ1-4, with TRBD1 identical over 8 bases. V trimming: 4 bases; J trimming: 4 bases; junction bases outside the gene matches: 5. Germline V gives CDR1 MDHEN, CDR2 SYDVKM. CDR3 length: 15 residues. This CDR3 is CASSSPGQDNEKLFF. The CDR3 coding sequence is TGTGCCAGCAGTTCTCCGGGACAGGATAATGAAAAACTGTTTTTT.

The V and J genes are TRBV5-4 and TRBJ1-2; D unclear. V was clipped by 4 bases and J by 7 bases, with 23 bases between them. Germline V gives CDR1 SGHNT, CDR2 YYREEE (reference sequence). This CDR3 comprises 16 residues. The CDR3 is CASSQSGLRLEAGYTF. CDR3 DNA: TGTGCCAGCAGCCAATCCGGACTGAGATTGGAGGCTGGCTACACCTTC.

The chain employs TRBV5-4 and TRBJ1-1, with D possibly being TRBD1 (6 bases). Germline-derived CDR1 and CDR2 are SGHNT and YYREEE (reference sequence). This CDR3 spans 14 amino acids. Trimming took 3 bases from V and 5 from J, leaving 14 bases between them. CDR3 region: CASSSQGPGTEAFF. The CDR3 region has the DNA TGTGCCAGCAGCTCTCAGGGGCCAGGGACTGAAGCTTTCTTT. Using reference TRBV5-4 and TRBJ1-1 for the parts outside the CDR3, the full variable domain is ETGVTQSPTHLIKTRGQQVTLRCSSQSGHNTVSWYQQALGQGPQFIFQYYREEENGRGNFPPRFSGLQFPNYSSELNVNALELDDSALYLCASSSQGPGTEAFFGQGTRLTVV.

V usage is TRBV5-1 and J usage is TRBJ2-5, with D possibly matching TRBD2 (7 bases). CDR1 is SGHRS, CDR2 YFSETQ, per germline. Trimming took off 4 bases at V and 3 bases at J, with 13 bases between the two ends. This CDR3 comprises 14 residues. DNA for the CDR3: TGCGCCAGCAGCCTGGGGGCGGGAGAAGAGACCCAGTACTTC. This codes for CASSLGAGEETQYF.

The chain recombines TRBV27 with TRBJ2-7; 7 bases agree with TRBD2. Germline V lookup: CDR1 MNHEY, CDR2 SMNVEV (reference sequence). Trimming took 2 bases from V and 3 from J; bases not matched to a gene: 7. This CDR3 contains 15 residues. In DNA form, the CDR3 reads TGTGCCAGCAGTTTACTAGCGGACAAGTACTACGAGCAGTACTTC. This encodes CASSLLADKYYEQYF.

Written as DNA, the CDR3 is TGTGCCAGCAGCGTAGCTATTAGCAATAGCGGGGACAATGAGCAGTTCTTC. Amino acid sequence: CASSVAISNSGDNEQFF. This rearrangement joins TRBV9 to TRBJ2-1; 8 nucleotides line up with TRBD2. V shed 0 bases, J shed 5 bases, and the junction held 10 bases outside the gene matches. CDR3 length: 17 residues. Germline V gives CDR1 SGDLS, CDR2 YYNGEE.

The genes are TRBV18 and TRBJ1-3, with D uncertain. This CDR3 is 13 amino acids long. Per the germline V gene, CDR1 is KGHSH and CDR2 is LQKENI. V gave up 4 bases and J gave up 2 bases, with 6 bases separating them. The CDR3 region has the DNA TGTGCCAGCTCACTAGCAGCTGGAAACACCATATATTTT. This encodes CASSLAAGNTIYF.

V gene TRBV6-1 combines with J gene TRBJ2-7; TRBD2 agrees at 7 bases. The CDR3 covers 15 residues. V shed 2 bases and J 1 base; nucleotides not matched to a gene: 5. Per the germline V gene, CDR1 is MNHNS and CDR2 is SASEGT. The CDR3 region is CASSELDGGSYEQYF. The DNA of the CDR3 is TGTGCCAGCAGTGAATTAGACGGGGGGTCCTACGAGCAGTACTTC.